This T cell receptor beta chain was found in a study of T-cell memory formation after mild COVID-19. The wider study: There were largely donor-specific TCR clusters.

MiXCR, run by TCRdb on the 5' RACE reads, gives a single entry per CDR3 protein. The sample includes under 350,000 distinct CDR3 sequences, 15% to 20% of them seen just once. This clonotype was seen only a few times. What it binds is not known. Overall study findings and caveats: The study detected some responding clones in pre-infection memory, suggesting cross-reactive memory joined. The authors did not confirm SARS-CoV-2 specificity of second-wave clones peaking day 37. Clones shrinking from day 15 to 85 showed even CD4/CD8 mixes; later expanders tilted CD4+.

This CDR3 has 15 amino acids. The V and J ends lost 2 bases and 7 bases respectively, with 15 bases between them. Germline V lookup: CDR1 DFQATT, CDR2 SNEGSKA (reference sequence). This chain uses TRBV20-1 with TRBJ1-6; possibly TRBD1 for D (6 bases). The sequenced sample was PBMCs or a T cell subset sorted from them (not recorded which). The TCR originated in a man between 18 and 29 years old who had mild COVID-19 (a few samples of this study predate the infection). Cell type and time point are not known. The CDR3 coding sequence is TGCAGTGCTAGAAGAATACAGGGAGGCAATTCACCCCTCCACTTT. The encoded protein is CSARRIQGGNSPLHF.